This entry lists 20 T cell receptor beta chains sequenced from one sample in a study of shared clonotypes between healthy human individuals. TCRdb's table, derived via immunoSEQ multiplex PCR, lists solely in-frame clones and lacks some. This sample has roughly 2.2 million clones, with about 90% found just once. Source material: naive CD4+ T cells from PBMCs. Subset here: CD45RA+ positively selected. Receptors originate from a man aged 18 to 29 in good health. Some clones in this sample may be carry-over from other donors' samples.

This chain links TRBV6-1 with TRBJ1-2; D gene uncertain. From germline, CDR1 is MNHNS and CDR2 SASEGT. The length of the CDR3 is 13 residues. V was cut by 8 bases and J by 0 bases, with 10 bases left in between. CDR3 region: CASEDRTNYGYTF. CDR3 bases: TGTGCCAGCGAGGACCGAACTAACTATGGCTACACCTTC.

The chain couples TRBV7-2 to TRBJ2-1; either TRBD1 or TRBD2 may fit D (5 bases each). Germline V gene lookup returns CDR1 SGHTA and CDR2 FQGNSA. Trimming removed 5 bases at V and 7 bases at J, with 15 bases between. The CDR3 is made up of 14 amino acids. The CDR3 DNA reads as TGTGCCAGCAGCCCTCGGGACGCCCGAAATGAGCAGTTCTTC. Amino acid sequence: CASSPRDARNEQFF. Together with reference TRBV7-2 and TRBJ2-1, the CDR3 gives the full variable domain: GAGVSQSPSNKVTEKGKDVELRCDPISGHTALYWYRQSLGQGLEFLIYFQGNSAPDKSGLPSDRFSAERTGGSVSTLTIQRTQQEDSAVYLCASSPRDARNEQFFGPGTRLTVL.

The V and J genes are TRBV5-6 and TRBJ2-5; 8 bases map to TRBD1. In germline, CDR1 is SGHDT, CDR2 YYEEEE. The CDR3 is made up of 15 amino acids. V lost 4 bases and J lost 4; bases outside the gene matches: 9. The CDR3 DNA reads TGTGCCAGCAGCAAACGGACAGGGTACGGAGAGACCCAGTACTTC. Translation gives CASSKRTGYGETQYF. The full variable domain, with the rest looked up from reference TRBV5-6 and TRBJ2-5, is DAGVTQSPTHLIKTRGQQVTLRCSPKSGHDTVSWYQQALGQGPQFIFQYYEEEERQRGNFPDRFSGHQFPNYSSELNVNALLLGDSALYLCASSKRTGYGETQYFGPGTRLLVL.

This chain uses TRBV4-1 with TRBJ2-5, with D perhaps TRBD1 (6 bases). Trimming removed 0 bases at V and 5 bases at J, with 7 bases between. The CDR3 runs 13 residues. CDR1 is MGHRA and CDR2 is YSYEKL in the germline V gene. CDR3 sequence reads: CASSQDQGETQYF. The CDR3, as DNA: TGCGCCAGCAGCCAAGATCAGGGGGAGACCCAGTACTTC.

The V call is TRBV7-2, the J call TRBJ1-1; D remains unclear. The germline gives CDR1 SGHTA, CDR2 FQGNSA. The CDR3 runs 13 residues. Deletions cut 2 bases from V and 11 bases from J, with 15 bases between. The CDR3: CASSLSNGQAAFF. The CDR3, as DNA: TGTGCCAGCAGCTTAAGTAACGGTCAGGCGGCTTTCTTT.

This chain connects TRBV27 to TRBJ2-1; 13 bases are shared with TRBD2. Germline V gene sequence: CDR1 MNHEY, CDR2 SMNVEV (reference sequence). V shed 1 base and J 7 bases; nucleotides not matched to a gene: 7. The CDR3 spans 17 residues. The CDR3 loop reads CASSLFGLAGAVNEQFF. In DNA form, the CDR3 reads TGTGCCAGCAGTTTATTTGGACTAGCGGGAGCAGTGAATGAGCAGTTCTTC.

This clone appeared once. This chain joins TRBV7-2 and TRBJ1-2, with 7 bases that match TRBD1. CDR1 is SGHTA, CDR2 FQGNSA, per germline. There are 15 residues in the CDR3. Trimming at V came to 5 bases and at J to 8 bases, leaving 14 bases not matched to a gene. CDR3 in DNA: TGTGCCAGCAGCAGACAGGGCCGCGTCTTCGAGGGCTACACCTTC. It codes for CASSRQGRVFEGYTF.

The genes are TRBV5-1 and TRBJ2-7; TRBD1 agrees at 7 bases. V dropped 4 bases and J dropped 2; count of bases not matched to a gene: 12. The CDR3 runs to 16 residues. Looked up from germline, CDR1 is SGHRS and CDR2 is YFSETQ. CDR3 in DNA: TGCGCCAGCAGCGGAATGCTGACAGGGAACCCCTACGAGCAGTACTTC. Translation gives CASSGMLTGNPYEQYF.

Here the CDR3 DNA reads TGTGCCAGCAACCCGCACGTAGACCTCGCCCTGAAAACTCTGTTTTTT. Translation gives CASNPHVDLALKTLFF. J is TRBJ1-4 and V is TRBV5-5; D is unresolved. The CDR3 is 16 residues long. CDR1 SGHKS and CDR2 YYEKEE come from the germline V gene (reference sequence). Trimming pared 6 bases from V and 14 bases from J, leaving 29 bases between. Full variable domain (remainder filled in from reference TRBV5-5 and TRBJ1-4): DAGVTQSPTHLIKTRGQQVTLRCSPISGHKSVSWYQQVLGQGPQFIFQYYEKEERGRGNFPDRFSARQFPNYSSELNVNALLLGDSALYLCASNPHVDLALKTLFFGSGTQLSVL.

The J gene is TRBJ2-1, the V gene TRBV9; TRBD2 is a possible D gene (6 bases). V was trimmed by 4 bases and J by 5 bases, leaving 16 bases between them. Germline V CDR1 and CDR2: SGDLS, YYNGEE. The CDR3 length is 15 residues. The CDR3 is CASSLTGDSHNEQFF. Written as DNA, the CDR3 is TGTGCCAGCAGCCTAACGGGGGACTCGCACAATGAGCAGTTCTTC. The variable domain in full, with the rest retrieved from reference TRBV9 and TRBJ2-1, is DSGVTQTPKHLITATGQRVTLRCSPRSGDLSVYWYQQSLDQGLQFLIQYYNGEERAKGNILERFSAQQFPDLHSELNLSSLELGDSALYFCASSLTGDSHNEQFFGPGTRLTVL.

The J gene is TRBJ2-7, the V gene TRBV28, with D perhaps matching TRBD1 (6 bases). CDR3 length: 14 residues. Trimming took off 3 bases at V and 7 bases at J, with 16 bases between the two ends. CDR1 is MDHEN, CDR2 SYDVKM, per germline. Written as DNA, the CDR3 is TGTGCCAGCAGTTTCCCAGGGGTCCGTAGTGAGCAGTACTTC. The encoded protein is CASSFPGVRSEQYF.

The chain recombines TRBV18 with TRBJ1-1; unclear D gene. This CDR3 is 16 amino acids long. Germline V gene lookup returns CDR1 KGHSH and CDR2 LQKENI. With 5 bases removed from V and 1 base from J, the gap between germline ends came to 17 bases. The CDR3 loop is CASSTSWGSANTEAFF. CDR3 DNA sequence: TGTGCCAGCTCAACCAGCTGGGGTTCCGCGAACACTGAAGCTTTCTTT.

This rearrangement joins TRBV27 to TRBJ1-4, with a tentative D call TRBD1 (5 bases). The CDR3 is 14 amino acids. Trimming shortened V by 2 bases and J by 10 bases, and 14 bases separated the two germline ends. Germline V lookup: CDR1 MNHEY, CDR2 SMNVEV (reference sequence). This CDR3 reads CASSLAAGFGKLFF. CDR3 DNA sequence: TGTGCCAGCAGTTTAGCGGCAGGGTTTGGAAAACTGTTTTTT. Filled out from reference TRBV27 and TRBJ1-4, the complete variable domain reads EAQVTQNPRYLITVTGKKLTVTCSQNMNHEYMSWYRQDPGLGLRQIYYSMNVEVTDKGDVPEGYKVSRKEKRNFPLILESPSPNQTSLYFCASSLAAGFGKLFFGSGTQLSVL.

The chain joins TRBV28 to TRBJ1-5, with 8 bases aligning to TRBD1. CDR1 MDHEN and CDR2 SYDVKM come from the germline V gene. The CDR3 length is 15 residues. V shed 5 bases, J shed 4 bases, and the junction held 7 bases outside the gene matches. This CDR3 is CASSGGQATNQPQHF. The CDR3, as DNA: TGTGCCAGCAGTGGGGGACAGGCAACTAATCAGCCCCAGCATTTT.

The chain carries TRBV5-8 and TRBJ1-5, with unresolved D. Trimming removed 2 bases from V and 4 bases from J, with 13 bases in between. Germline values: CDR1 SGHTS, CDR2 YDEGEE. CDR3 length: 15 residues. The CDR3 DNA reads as TGTGCCAGCAGCTTCGGGAGGGCGGTAAATCAGCCCCAGCATTTT. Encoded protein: CASSFGRAVNQPQHF.

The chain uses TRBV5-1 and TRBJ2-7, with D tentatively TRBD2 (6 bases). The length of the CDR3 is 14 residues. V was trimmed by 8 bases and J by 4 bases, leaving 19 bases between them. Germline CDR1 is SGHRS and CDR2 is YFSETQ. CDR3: CASGEIGTGYEQYF. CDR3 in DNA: TGCGCCAGTGGGGAAATTGGGACTGGGTACGAGCAGTACTTC.

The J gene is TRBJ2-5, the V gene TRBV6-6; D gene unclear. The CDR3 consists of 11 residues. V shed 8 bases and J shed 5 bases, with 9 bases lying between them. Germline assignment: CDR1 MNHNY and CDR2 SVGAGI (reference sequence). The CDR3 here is CASRREETQYF. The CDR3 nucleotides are TGTGCCAGCCGCCGAGAGGAGACCCAGTACTTC.

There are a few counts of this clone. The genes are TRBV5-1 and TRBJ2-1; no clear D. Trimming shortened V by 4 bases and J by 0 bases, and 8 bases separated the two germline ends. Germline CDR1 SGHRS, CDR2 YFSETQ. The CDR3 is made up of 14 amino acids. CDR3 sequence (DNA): TGCGCCAGCAGCGAATCCGTCTCCTACAATGAGCAGTTCTTC. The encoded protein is CASSESVSYNEQFF. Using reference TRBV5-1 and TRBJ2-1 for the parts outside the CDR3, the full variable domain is KAGVTQTPRYLIKTRGQQVTLSCSPISGHRSVSWYQQTPGQGLQFLFEYFSETQRNKGNFPGRFSGRQFSNSRSEMNVSTLELGDSALYLCASSESVSYNEQFFGPGTRLTVL.

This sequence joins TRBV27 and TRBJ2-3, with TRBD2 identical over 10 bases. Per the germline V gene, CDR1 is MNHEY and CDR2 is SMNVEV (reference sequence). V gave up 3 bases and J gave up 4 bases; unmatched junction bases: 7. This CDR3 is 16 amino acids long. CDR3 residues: CASSLFPGLASDTQYF. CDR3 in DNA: TGTGCCAGCAGTTTGTTTCCGGGACTAGCGTCAGATACGCAGTATTTT.

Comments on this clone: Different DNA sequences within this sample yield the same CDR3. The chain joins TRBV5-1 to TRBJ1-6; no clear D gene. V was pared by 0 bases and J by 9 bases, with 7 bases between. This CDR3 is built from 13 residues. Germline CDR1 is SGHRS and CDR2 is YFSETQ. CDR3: CASSLAGRSPLHF. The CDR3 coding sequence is TGCGCCAGCAGCTTGGCCGGTCGTTCACCCCTCCACTTT.